The 17 T cell receptor beta chains in this list originate from one sample, sequenced in a study of shared clonotypes between healthy human individuals. Using immunoSEQ multiplex PCR, the repertoire was profiled, and TCRdb retains in-frame clones only, with some absent. The data hold a few million clones, with approximately 92% observed a single time. Sequencing was done on a sample of naive CD4+ T cells sorted from blood. Subset indicated: CD45RA+ positively selected. These receptor sequences come from a young man in good health.

The genes are TRBV28 and TRBJ1-6; possible D gene TRBD1, 5 bases. Germline CDR1 and CDR2: MDHEN and SYDVKM. V was trimmed by 6 bases and J by 6 bases, leaving 15 bases between them. This CDR3 contains 15 residues. Here the CDR3 DNA reads TGTGCCAGCAGGCCCAGGGACCGTAGTAATTCACCCCTCCACTTT. Residues: CASRPRDRSNSPLHF.

The CDR3 sequence: CASSLGTGLGSPLHF. The CDR3 coding sequence is TGTGCCAGCAGTTTAGGGACAGGGTTAGGTTCACCCCTCCACTTT. The rearrangement uses TRBV27 and TRBJ1-6; 9 nucleotides match TRBD1. V trimming: 2 bases; J trimming: 9 bases; junction bases outside the gene matches: 5. The CDR3 covers 15 residues. Germline CDR1 and CDR2: MNHEY and SMNVEV (reference sequence).

This clone appeared a single time. The chain joins TRBV15 to TRBJ2-7; D is uncertain. This CDR3 spans 17 amino acids. Trimming cost V 0 bases and J 4 bases, with 19 bases left between them. Germline assignment: CDR1 LNHNV and CDR2 YYDKDF (reference sequence). The CDR3, as DNA: TGTGCCACCAGCAGAGATCGTTCCGGCCTTCGGGCTTACGAGCAGTACTTC. Translation: CATSRDRSGLRAYEQYF.

The chain links TRBV27 to TRBJ2-7; TRBD2 matches at 7 bases. CDR1 and CDR2 (germline): MNHEY, SMNVEV (reference sequence). V was clipped by 2 bases and J by 3 bases; unmatched bases: 4. This CDR3 contains 14 residues. Here the CDR3 reads CASSLQSSGYEQYF. CDR3 nucleotides: TGTGCCAGCAGTTTACAGTCTAGCGGCTACGAGCAGTACTTC.

This clone appeared a single time. The V gene is TRBV6-4, the J gene TRBJ2-7; D tentatively reads TRBD1 or TRBD2 (6 bases each). Germline V gene data show CDR1 as MRHNA and CDR2 as SNTAGT. The CDR3 is made up of 18 amino acids. Trimming pared 1 base from V and 7 bases from J, leaving 26 bases between. CDR3 in amino acids: CASSDYPGPEKGGWEQYF. In DNA form, the CDR3 reads TGTGCCAGCAGTGACTATCCCGGGCCCGAGAAAGGGGGGTGGGAGCAGTACTTC.

The chain employs TRBV4-1 and TRBJ1-6; D unresolved. V lost 1 base to trimming and J lost 7 bases, with 14 bases between them. Germline CDR1 reads MGHRA; CDR2 reads YSYEKL. The CDR3 runs to 16 residues. In DNA form, the CDR3 reads TGCGCCAGCAGCCAAGCGACTCCGATGCTGAATTCACCCCTCCACTTT. Encoded protein: CASSQATPMLNSPLHF.

This chain links TRBV6-6 with TRBJ2-7; TRBD2 matches at 7 bases. The length of the CDR3 is 15 residues. Germline assignment: CDR1 MNHNY and CDR2 SVGAGI (reference sequence). After removal of 1 base from V and 2 bases from J, the junction contained 5 bases not matched to a gene. The CDR3 nucleotides read TGTGCCAGCAGTTACTTCTCAGCGGGAACCTACGAGCAGTACTTC. It translates to CASSYFSAGTYEQYF.

The J gene is TRBJ1-2, the V gene TRBV28; D ambiguous. CDR1 MDHEN and CDR2 SYDVKM come from the germline V gene. The ends were cut back, 1 base at V and 2 bases at J, with 11 bases in the middle. This CDR3 is built from 15 residues. In DNA, the CDR3 is TGTGCCAGCAGTTTATTGGCAGCATCGAACTATGGCTACACCTTC. It encodes CASSLLAASNYGYTF.

This clone has more than one count but fewer than ten. The V and J genes are TRBV5-1 and TRBJ1-4, with TRBD1 matching 7 bases. This CDR3 comprises 14 residues. The junction had 6 bases not matched to a gene; V was cut back by 2 bases and J by 8 bases. Germline V gene lookup returns CDR1 SGHRS and CDR2 YFSETQ. DNA for the CDR3: TGCGCCAGCAGCTTCGACAGGGCCGACGAAAAACTGTTTTTT. Protein sequence: CASSFDRADEKLFF.

This clone was recorded once. V gene TRBV19 combines with J gene TRBJ1-4; D gene ambiguous. The germline CDR1 and CDR2 sequences are LNHDA and SQIVND (reference sequence). This CDR3 is 14 amino acids long. The V and J ends lost 5 bases and 0 bases respectively, with 7 bases between them. The CDR3: CASSPVATNEKLFF. The CDR3 bases are TGTGCCAGTAGTCCAGTTGCAACTAATGAAAAACTGTTTTTT.

This clone was seen only once. The chain recombines TRBV7-9 with TRBJ1-2; D is ambiguous. CDR1 and CDR2 from the germline V gene are SEHNR and FQNEAQ (reference sequence). V was clipped by 3 bases and J by 6 bases, with 14 bases between them. The CDR3 sequence is 14 residues long. The CDR3 is CASSFSASGNGYTF. The CDR3 DNA reads as TGTGCCAGCAGCTTTTCGGCGTCTGGAAATGGCTACACCTTC.

The chain has TRBV18 and TRBJ2-7; possibly TRBD1 or TRBD2 for D (5 bases each). CDR1 is KGHSH and CDR2 is LQKENI in the germline V gene. The CDR3 extends over 13 amino acids. Deletions cut 3 bases from V and 3 bases from J, with 9 bases between. In nucleotides, the CDR3 is TGTGCCAGCTCACCGGGACCTCACTACGAGCAGTACTTC. This translates into CASSPGPHYEQYF.

The chain couples TRBV9 to TRBJ2-7; 10 nucleotides line up with TRBD2. Germline V lookup: CDR1 SGDLS, CDR2 YYNGEE. V dropped 4 bases and J dropped 5; count of bases not matched to a gene: 3. CDR3 size: 13 residues. The CDR3 here is CASSIGTSDEQYF. CDR3 sequence (DNA): TGTGCCAGCAGCATCGGGACTAGCGACGAGCAGTACTTC.

The chain links TRBV9 to TRBJ2-3; 7 bases align to TRBD2. Germline lookup yields CDR1 SGDLS and CDR2 YYNGEE. The CDR3 spans 16 residues. The ends lost 0 bases at V and 0 bases at J; junction bases unmatched: 4. The CDR3 DNA is TGTGCCAGCAGCGTAGCGAGCGGGATTAGCACAGATACGCAGTATTTT. It encodes CASSVASGISTDTQYF. Based on the CDR3 plus reference TRBV9 and TRBJ2-3, the full variable domain is DSGVTQTPKHLITATGQRVTLRCSPRSGDLSVYWYQQSLDQGLQFLIQYYNGEERAKGNILERFSAQQFPDLHSELNLSSLELGDSALYFCASSVASGISTDTQYFGPGTRLTVL.

The chain links TRBV25-1 to TRBJ1-3, with D possibly TRBD1 on 5 matching bases. CDR1 is MGHDK and CDR2 is SYGVNS in the germline V gene. Trimming took 3 bases from V and 0 from J, leaving 15 bases between them. The CDR3 runs 17 residues. For the CDR3, the DNA is TGTGCCAGCAGTGACGTCGAGGGGACGAGCTCTGGAAACACCATATATTTT. Translated, it gives CASSDVEGTSSGNTIYF.

The V gene is TRBV19, the J gene TRBJ2-7; D could derive from TRBD1 or TRBD2 (5 bases each). The CDR3 loop spans 13 amino acids. The ends were cut back, 3 bases at V and 5 bases at J, with 11 bases in the middle. Germline V gene data show CDR1 as LNHDA and CDR2 as SQIVND (reference sequence). The CDR3 coding sequence is TGTGCCAGTAGTATGAGAGGGACCGACGAGCAGTACTTC. Translation gives CASSMRGTDEQYF.

This chain uses TRBV28 with TRBJ2-7, with D unclear. The CDR3 contains 15 residues. V was cut by 6 bases and J by 0 bases, with 15 bases left in between. The germline V gene encodes CDR1 MDHEN and CDR2 SYDVKM. CDR3 nucleotide sequence: TGTGCCAGCAGCTCGACCGACGGAAACTCCTACGAGCAGTACTTC. It codes for CASSSTDGNSYEQYF. Looking up the rest from reference TRBV28 and TRBJ2-7 gives the full variable domain: DVKVTQSSRYLVKRTGEKVFLECVQDMDHENMFWYRQDPGLGLRLIYFSYDVKMKEKGDIPEGYSVSREKKERFSLILESASTNQTSMYLCASSSTDGNSYEQYFGPGTRLTVT.